One and the same sample provided the 26 T cell receptor beta chains below, sequenced in a study of cytomegalovirus exposure and HLA in healthy donors. Use of 60 Vbeta and 13 Jbeta primers characterized the PCR. Sequenced by immunoSEQ multiplex PCR; TCRdb stores in-frame clones only, minus some. The repertoire consists of some 150,000 clones, with 65% to 85% occurring once and the leading ten covering just over 4.5%. Sequenced input: PBMCs. The receptor set was obtained from a woman aged 50 to 60 in good health and CMV-seropositive.

The chain joins TRBV14 to TRBJ2-7; no clear D gene. V shed 8 bases and J shed 2 bases, with 16 bases lying between them. This CDR3 has 14 residues. Germline CDR1 and CDR2: SGHDN and FVKESK. The CDR3 region has the DNA TGTGCCAGCTCCCACGTTTGGGCGCCCTACGAGCAGTACTTC. It encodes CASSHVWAPYEQYF.

V usage is TRBV30 and J usage is TRBJ1-1, with D perhaps TRBD1 (5 bases). Germline-derived CDR1 and CDR2 are GTSNPN and SVGIG (reference sequence). Trimming left V 2 bases short and J 2 bases short, with 27 bases between. The CDR3 has 19 residues. The CDR3 spells CAWSPTDSGTDITNTEAFF. CDR3 nucleotides: TGTGCCTGGAGTCCTACAGACAGCGGGACCGATATAACCAACACTGAAGCTTTCTTT.

The rearrangement links TRBV5-1 to TRBJ2-3; D possibly corresponds to TRBD1 (5 bases). The CDR3 has 14 amino acids. Germline CDR1 SGHRS, CDR2 YFSETQ. V was clipped by 6 bases and J by 2 bases, with 13 bases between them. For the CDR3, the DNA is TGCGCCAGCACCAAAGGGGTCGCCACAGATACGCAGTATTTT. It codes for CASTKGVATDTQYF.

V usage is TRBV7-6 and J usage is TRBJ2-7; the match to TRBD2 covers 11 bases. The CDR3 covers 14 residues. Germline V gives CDR1 SGHVS, CDR2 FNYEAQ. Trimming cost V 4 bases and J 2 bases; bases outside gene matches: 1. The CDR3 region has the DNA TGTGCCAGCAGCTCGACTAGCGGGGCCTACGAGCAGTACTTC. Protein product: CASSSTSGAYEQYF.

Regarding this clone: The junction shows a germline mismatch at one end, possibly a read error. Other DNA sequences of this sample code for an identical CDR3. The chain joins TRBV27 to TRBJ1-6, with D possibly being TRBD1 (6 bases). The CDR3 has 15 amino acids. CDR1 MNHEY and CDR2 SMNVEV come from the germline V gene (reference sequence). CDR3 nucleotide sequence: TGTGCCAGCAGTCGAAGGACAGACGGTAATTCCCCCCTCCACTTT. Residues: CASSRRTDGNSPLHF.

The genes are TRBV21-1 and TRBJ2-2; no DNA check was done on the table's D call, TRBD1. TRBV21-1 is termed a pseudogene. This CDR3 region has 14 residues. The CDR3 DNA sequence: TGTGCCGCCCGGTGGGCCGCGAACACCGGGGAGCTGTTTTTT. Protein sequence: CAARWAANTGELFF.

The chain combines TRBV9 with TRBJ2-7, with D possibly being TRBD2 (5 bases). The germline V and J ends were trimmed by 2 bases and 7 bases, with 13 bases remaining between them. From germline, CDR1 is SGDLS and CDR2 YYNGEE. The CDR3 sequence is 13 residues long. CDR3 bases: TGTGCCAGCAGCGTCGGACGCGCGGGTGAGCAGTACTTC. It yields the protein CASSVGRAGEQYF.

The chain combines TRBV5-4 with TRBJ2-5; D is perhaps TRBD2 (5 bases). The germline CDR1 and CDR2 sequences are SGHNT and YYREEE (reference sequence). Trimming left V 1 base short and J 4 bases short, with 11 bases between. The CDR3 length is 14 residues. The CDR3 spells CASSLSGGGETQYF. As DNA, the CDR3 is TGTGCCAGCAGCTTGAGTGGTGGAGGAGAGACCCAGTACTTC.

In regard to this clone: The junction departs from germline at one end; a sequencing error may be responsible. V and J are TRBV7-9 and TRBJ2-2, with unresolved D. The CDR3 loop spans 16 amino acids. Germline-derived CDR1 and CDR2 are SEHNR and FQNEAQ (reference sequence). In DNA form, the CDR3 reads TGTTCCAGCAGCTTCCCTAACAAAGCGATCCCCGGGGAGCTGTTTTTT. Its translation: CSSSFPNKAIPGELFF.

This clone occurred once. The rearrangement uses TRBV5-4 and TRBJ2-7, with D perhaps matching TRBD2 (6 bases). Trimming pared 2 bases from V and 4 bases from J, leaving 10 bases between. CDR1 SGHNT and CDR2 YYREEE come from the germline V gene (reference sequence). The CDR3 spans 13 residues. The CDR3 is CASSLAGVYEQYF. The CDR3 DNA reads TGTGCCAGCAGCTTAGCGGGCGTATACGAGCAGTACTTC.

This rearrangement joins TRBV6-6 to TRBJ1-6; the match to TRBD1 covers 9 bases. Germline assignment: CDR1 MNHNY and CDR2 SVGAGI (reference sequence). CDR3 size: 15 residues. The V and J ends lost 4 bases and 8 bases, in that order; junction bases with no gene match: 6. CDR3: CASSSPGQGDSPLHF. CDR3 coding DNA: TGTGCCAGCAGTTCTCCGGGACAGGGAGATTCACCCCTCCACTTT.

This clone turned up a few times. The chain employs TRBV28 and TRBJ2-3; 8 nucleotides align to TRBD2. Germline assignment: CDR1 MDHEN and CDR2 SYDVKM. This CDR3 is built from 17 residues. V shed 2 bases and J 2 bases; nucleotides not matched to a gene: 9. CDR3 bases: TGTGCCAGCAGTTTACTCGGGGGACTAGGGTCCACAGATACGCAGTATTTT. Protein sequence: CASSLLGGLGSTDTQYF.

The chain links TRBV5-4 to TRBJ2-7; D is undetermined. This CDR3 region has 12 residues. V was shortened by 0 bases and J by 9 bases, with 10 bases between the two germline ends. Germline V CDR1 and CDR2: SGHNT, YYREEE (reference sequence). CDR3 DNA: TGTGCCAGCAGCTTGGACTCTATCGGGCAGTACTTC. Amino acids: CASSLDSIGQYF.

The chain has TRBV18 and TRBJ1-2; 12 nucleotides align to TRBD1. The CDR3 contains 14 residues. With 6 bases clipped from V and 6 bases from J, the junction kept 5 bases outside the gene matches. In germline, CDR1 is KGHSH, CDR2 LQKENI. Here the CDR3 reads CASSGQGARDGYTF. The CDR3 region has the DNA TGTGCCAGCTCGGGACAGGGGGCGCGTGATGGCTACACCTTC.

This sequence joins TRBV25-1 and TRBJ1-5, with 8 nucleotides matching TRBD1. CDR1 and CDR2 from the germline V gene are MGHDK and SYGVNS. The CDR3 covers 16 residues. The ends lost 3 bases at V and 5 bases at J; junction bases unmatched: 9. CDR3 bases: TGTGCCAGCAGTGATGCGCCAGGGGGCGCGGATCAGCCCCAGCATTTT. Protein product: CASSDAPGGADQPQHF. The whole variable domain, filled in from reference TRBV25-1 and TRBJ1-5, reads EADIYQTPRYLVIGTGKKITLECSQTMGHDKMYWYQQDPGMELHLIHYSYGVNSTEKGDLSSESTVSRIRTEHFPLTLESARPSHTSQYLCASSDAPGGADQPQHFGDGTRLSIL.

V is TRBV30 and J is TRBJ1-5; D is possibly TRBD1 (6 bases). Trimming took off 5 bases at V and 5 bases at J, with 13 bases between the two ends. The CDR3 covers 13 residues. Germline V lookup: CDR1 GTSNPN, CDR2 SVGIG (reference sequence). The CDR3 nucleotides read TGTGCCTGGGCTAAGGGGGTGGATCAGCCCCAGCATTTT. Translated: CAWAKGVDQPQHF.

The J gene is TRBJ1-4, the V gene TRBV19; TRBD1 agrees at 7 bases. Germline loops: CDR1 LNHDA, CDR2 SQIVND (reference sequence). This CDR3 is built from 14 residues. J gave up 10 bases and V 10 bases, and 15 bases lay outside the gene matches. The CDR3 region is CATSGGTEGRKLFF. The DNA for the CDR3 is TGTGCCACTTCGGGAGGGACAGAAGGGCGAAAACTGTTTTTT.

The chain links TRBV4-3 to TRBJ2-1; 16 positions agree with TRBD2. CDR1 is LGHNA, CDR2 YSLEER, per germline. The CDR3 is 16 residues long. J gave up 5 bases and V 4 bases, and 2 bases lay outside the gene matches. CDR3 DNA sequence: TGCGCCAGCAGCCCGGGACTAGCGGGAGGGCACAATGAGCAGTTCTTC. Its translation is CASSPGLAGGHNEQFF.

The chain links TRBV28 to TRBJ2-5; a possible D gene is TRBD2 (6 bases). V shed 4 bases and J shed 4 bases, with 10 bases lying between them. CDR1 and CDR2 from the germline V gene are MDHEN and SYDVKM. The CDR3 consists of 13 residues. The CDR3 DNA follows: TGTGCCAGCAGTTCAGGAGCGGGAGAGACCCAGTACTTC. Its protein is CASSSGAGETQYF.

J is TRBJ2-3 and V is TRBV5-4; 10 nucleotides align to TRBD2. Germline V gene lookup returns CDR1 SGHNT and CDR2 YYREEE (reference sequence). Trimming at V came to 3 bases and at J to 5 bases, leaving 9 bases not matched to a gene. The CDR3 runs to 16 residues. CDR3 bases: TGTGCCAGCAGCTCTCACGGGGCTAGCGGGGGAGATACGCAGTATTTT. Amino acids: CASSSHGASGGDTQYF.

This chain links TRBV6-1 with TRBJ1-3; TRBD1 agrees at 9 bases. Trimming at V came to 3 bases and at J to 15 bases, leaving 9 bases not matched to a gene. Germline CDR1 is MNHNS and CDR2 is SASEGT. CDR3 length equals 13 residues. In DNA, the CDR3 is TGTGCCAGCAGTGAGGGGACAGGGAGGGACCCATATTTT. Translating it yields CASSEGTGRDPYF.

The CDR3 reads CASRITGGLETQYF. The CDR3 DNA follows: TGTGCCAGCAGAATTACAGGGGGCCTAGAGACCCAGTACTTC. The V gene is TRBV25-1, the J gene TRBJ2-5, with TRBD1 matching 9 bases. The germline CDR1 and CDR2 sequences are MGHDK and SYGVNS. The CDR3 length is 14 residues. V trimming: 6 bases; J trimming: 4 bases; junction bases outside the gene matches: 6.

V is TRBV7-2 and J is TRBJ2-2; possibly TRBD1 for D (6 bases). Germline assignment: CDR1 SGHTA and CDR2 FQGNSA. The CDR3 totals 15 residues. The V end was cut by 2 bases, the J end by 1 base, with 8 bases between. The CDR3 DNA reads as TGTGCCAGCAGCTTAATGGGACAGAACACCGGGGAGCTGTTTTTT. Protein: CASSLMGQNTGELFF.

This sequence joins TRBV19 and TRBJ1-6; tentatively, D is TRBD1 (5 bases). Trimming removed 7 bases from V and 9 bases from J, with 16 bases in between. The CDR3 is 14 amino acids. Looked up from germline, CDR1 is LNHDA and CDR2 is SQIVND (reference sequence). The chain's CDR3 is CASKTGVGGSPLHF. CDR3 in DNA: TGTGCCAGTAAAACAGGTGTGGGGGGTTCACCCCTCCACTTT. Full variable domain (remainder filled in from reference TRBV19 and TRBJ1-6): DGGITQSPKYLFRKEGQNVTLSCEQNLNHDAMYWYRQDPGQGLRLIYYSQIVNDFQKGDIAEGYSVSREKKESFPLTVTSAQKNPTAFYLCASKTGVGGSPLHFGNGTRLTVT.

The V call is TRBV19, the J call TRBJ2-7, with 9 bases that match TRBD2. The CDR3 is made up of 16 amino acids. The V gene's germline CDR1 is LNHDA and CDR2 SQIVND (reference sequence). J gave up 8 bases and V 1 base, and 12 bases lay outside the gene matches. The CDR3 sequence is CASSIGATSGAPQQYF. CDR3 bases: TGTGCCAGTAGTATAGGAGCGACTAGCGGAGCCCCGCAGCAGTACTTC. The full variable domain, with the rest looked up from reference TRBV19 and TRBJ2-7, is DGGITQSPKYLFRKEGQNVTLSCEQNLNHDAMYWYRQDPGQGLRLIYYSQIVNDFQKGDIAEGYSVSREKKESFPLTVTSAQKNPTAFYLCASSIGATSGAPQQYFGPGTRLTVT.

V is TRBV11-2 and J is TRBJ2-1; TRBD2 matches 13 bases. The CDR3 has 18 amino acids. The germline V gene encodes CDR1 SGHAT and CDR2 FQNNGV. Trimming at V came to 3 bases and at J to 6 bases, leaving 11 bases not matched to a gene. CDR3: CASSFAELLAGGSNEQFF. Written as DNA, the CDR3 is TGTGCCAGCAGCTTCGCCGAATTACTAGCGGGAGGGAGCAATGAGCAGTTCTTC. The entire variable domain, with the rest obtained from reference TRBV11-2 and TRBJ2-1, is as follows: EAGVAQSPRYKIIEKRQSVAFWCNPISGHATLYWYQQILGQGPKLLIQFQNNGVVDDSQLPKDRFSAERLKGVDSTLKIQPAKLEDSAVYLCASSFAELLAGGSNEQFFGPGTRLTVL.